The present entry profiles one T cell receptor (beta chain) with its context. The specificity of this receptor is unknown. Per-base qualities were not stored, and no clone one base away is much larger. The sample comes from a study of STAT5B mutations in CD4+ large granular lymphocyte leukemia (dated by TCRdb to between 2021 and 2024). About the full investigation: Among the healthy controls, the CDR3 'QG' motif was associated with a particular HLA allele. The study compared the TCRbeta repertoires of patients with CD4+ T-cell large granular lymphocyte leukemia against those of healthy blood donors. The purity of purified fractions was confirmed by flow cytometry on FACSCanto II or FACSVerse to exceed 95% among lymphocytes.

Paper-wide results and their limitations: Compared with healthy CD4+ repertoires, CD4-sorted patient repertoires appeared more clonal, and this difference remained even after the putative leukemic clones were removed. Main leukemic clonotypes were private to each patient, although approximately 25% appeared at low frequency in other patients' non-leukemic repertoires. Data were not HLA-matched; higher clonality in CD4+ versus CD8+ T-LGLL could reflect the relatively small sample size. Enrichment of TRBV06-family usage was observed among the top patient clones (8/27) relative to healthy controls (2/35).

The healthy control group was made up of around 37 blood donors, and the Finnish Red Cross blood service supplied their buffy coats. All TCR-sequenced material derived from peripheral blood: patient blood samples and healthy donor buffy coats. Peripheral blood mononuclear cells were isolated by Ficoll-Hypaque gradient centrifugation. For the healthy controls, CD4+ cells were obtained from buffy coats by magnetic purification. The Gentra Puregene Cell and Tissue kit was used for genomic DNA extraction, and quantification was performed on a Qubit 2.0 fluorometer. The germline V gene gives CDR1 as SNHLY and CDR2 as FYNNEI. Inclusive of the bounding cysteine and phenylalanine, the CDR3 is 19 residues long. The entry retains the CDR3 DNA only, 57 bases that are in frame from base 1. V is trimmed back by 4 bases and J by 2 bases, and the junction contains 16 bases that no gene match accounts for. TCRbeta rearrangements were sequenced from genomic DNA using the immunoSEQ assay at survey resolution. Per the original workflow: A lowest detectable productive clonotype frequency of 2.59 x 10-5 was observed in the TCR sequencing data. Only productive TCRbeta rearrangements, defined as complete and in-frame sequences, were included in the analyses. Sample clonality was computed as Simpson clonality in the immunoSEQ Analyzer version 3.0. Clones were binned by frequency as very rare, small, medium, large (1-20%) or hyperexpanded (>20%). Generation probabilities were estimated with OLGA 1.2.3, V-gene circos plots were made with VDJtools, specificities were searched in VDJdb, and CDR3 motifs were identified with GLIPH. TCRdb carries this immuneACCESS record with in-frame sequences only. Its versions omit some clonotypes, under half of them owing to an unresolved V gene in the studies checked, with the rest unexplained. V and J calls plus clone size are reproduced from that table; the DNA served to infer D and trimming. The sample table holds tens of thousands of clones, of which about 90% were seen once. Jointly, the top ten make up 3.4% of the sample.

Input material: CD4+ T cells from blood buffy coats. The receptor was isolated from a human donor in good health. The rearrangement joined TRBV2 to TRBJ2-7, with 11 bases matching TRBD2. The CDR3 reads as follows: CASSAPGLAERVMAYEQYF. The DNA sequence reads TGTGCCAGCAGTGCCCCGGGACTAGCGGAGAGGGTCATGGCCTACGAGCAGTACTTC. Supplemented by the reference TRBV2 and TRBJ2-7 proteins around the CDR3, the complete variable domain is EPEVTQTPSHQVTQMGQEVILRCVPISNHLYFYWYRQILGQKVEFLVSFYNNEISEKSEIFDDQFSVERPDGSNFTLKIRSTKLEDSAMYFCASSAPGLAERVMAYEQYFGPGTRLTVT.